These 21 T cell receptor beta chains were all obtained from the same sample, sequenced in a study of cytomegalovirus exposure and HLA in healthy donors. PCR primers comprised 60 Vbeta and 13 Jbeta primers. The data were produced by immunoSEQ multiplex PCR, yet TCRdb's version contains in-frame clones alone and is incomplete. The table records approximately 150,000 clones, roughly 80% of them present only once. The sample was PBMCs. The receptors derive from a man aged 45-60 years in good health and CMV-seropositive.

About this clone: No conserved phenylalanine or tryptophan ends this CDR3, so it is likely a read error. It is unclear where the CDR3 begins or ends on the DNA, so no DNA is shown, and the CDR3 is as TCRdb lists it. The J gene is TRBJ2-6, the V gene TRBV7-7; the table assigns TRBD2, which was not confirmed against the DNA. Germline V gene data show CDR1 as SSHAT and CDR2 as FNYEAQ (reference sequence). The CDR3 is 9 amino acids in total, end residues counted. CDR3 in amino acids: CASSLSPSG.

In DNA form, the CDR3 reads TGTGCCAGCACCCATCCGGGGAGGAACACTGAAGCTTTCTTT. Its translation: CASTHPGRNTEAFF. The V gene is TRBV27, the J gene TRBJ1-1; D is uncertain. The V and J ends lost 7 bases and 1 base respectively, with 13 bases between them. This CDR3 spans 14 amino acids. Per germline, CDR1 MNHEY and CDR2 SMNVEV (reference sequence).

The DNA of the CDR3 is TGTGCCAGCAGCCACAGGACGGCCCAAGAGACCCAGTACTTC. This gives the protein CASSHRTAQETQYF. This chain joins TRBV2 and TRBJ2-5, with D maybe TRBD1 (5 bases). Trimming pared 6 bases from V and 1 base from J, leaving 12 bases between. Germline V CDR1 and CDR2: SNHLY, FYNNEI. The CDR3 is 14 residues long.

The rearrangement uses TRBV7-6 and TRBJ1-2; D is undetermined. Between the trimmed V and J ends, which lost 1 base and 3 bases, there was a span of 3 bases. There are 12 residues in the CDR3. CDR1 is SGHVS, CDR2 FNYEAQ, per germline. The DNA of the CDR3 is TGTGCCAGCAGCTTAGGAGACTATGGCTACACCTTC. It specifies CASSLGDYGYTF.

This chain joins TRBV2 and TRBJ1-4; TRBD1 matches at 8 bases. With V trimmed by 5 bases and J by 3 bases, 2 bases remained unmatched. Germline assignment: CDR1 SNHLY and CDR2 FYNNEI. The CDR3 consists of 14 residues. The CDR3: CASSQQGANEKLFF. Written as DNA, the CDR3 is TGTGCCAGCAGTCAACAGGGGGCTAATGAAAAACTGTTTTTT. Full variable domain (rest looked up from reference TRBV2 and TRBJ1-4): EPEVTQTPSHQVTQMGQEVILRCVPISNHLYFYWYRQILGQKVEFLVSFYNNEISEKSEIFDDQFSVERPDGSNFTLKIRSTKLEDSAMYFCASSQQGANEKLFFGSGTQLSVL.

The rearrangement links TRBV4-1 to TRBJ2-5; 8 bases are a match to TRBD2. CDR1 is MGHRA and CDR2 is YSYEKL in the germline V gene. The CDR3 has 14 amino acids. J was trimmed by 5 bases and V by 4 bases; bases with no gene match: 6. The CDR3 is CASSPGTRIETQYF. For the CDR3, the DNA is TGCGCCAGCAGCCCCGGGACTAGGATTGAGACCCAGTACTTC.

V is TRBV7-3 and J is TRBJ2-3; 10 bases are shared with TRBD2. J gave up 5 bases and V 0 bases, and 5 bases lay outside the gene matches. CDR3 length: 16 amino acids. Germline V gives CDR1 SGHTA, CDR2 FQGTGA. The CDR3 reads CASSLTLAGEGDTQYF. The DNA for the CDR3 is TGTGCCAGCAGCTTAACGCTAGCGGGAGAAGGAGATACGCAGTATTTT.

V and J are TRBV18 and TRBJ1-2; 10 bases are a match to TRBD1. V lost 1 base to trimming and J lost 8 bases; unmatched junction nucleotides: 4. CDR1 and CDR2 from the germline V gene are KGHSH and LQKENI. This CDR3 contains 14 residues. The CDR3 nucleotides are TGTGCCAGCTCACCACTGGGACAGGGGATGGGCTACACCTTC. Translating gives CASSPLGQGMGYTF. The full variable domain, in which reference TRBV18 and TRBJ1-2 provide the parts outside the CDR3, is NAGVMQNPRHLVRRRGQEARLRCSPMKGHSHVYWYRQLPEEGLKFMVYLQKENIIDESGMPKERFSAEFPKEGPSILRIQQVVRGDSAAYFCASSPLGQGMGYTFGSGTRLTVV.

The sample holds one count of this clone. The chain employs TRBV2 and TRBJ2-7, with 8 bases lining up with TRBD2. The CDR3 totals 13 residues. Germline trimming cut 8 bases from V and 4 bases from J; bases unmatched to any gene: 7. Germline V lookup: CDR1 SNHLY, CDR2 FYNNEI. CDR3 region: CASESGSKYEQYF. The DNA of the CDR3 is TGTGCCAGCGAGAGCGGGAGTAAGTACGAGCAGTACTTC.

The chain joins TRBV7-8 to TRBJ2-5; D remains unclear. The CDR3 runs to 15 residues. The germline V gene encodes CDR1 SGHVS and CDR2 FQNEAQ. The V end was cut by 5 bases, the J end by 2 bases, with 15 bases between. The CDR3: CASSAPRGRQETQYF. In DNA, the CDR3 is TGTGCCAGCAGCGCCCCTCGTGGCAGGCAAGAGACCCAGTACTTC.

The chain combines TRBV6-4 with TRBJ2-3, with 11 nucleotides matching TRBD2. In germline, CDR1 is MRHNA, CDR2 SNTAGT. This CDR3 has 15 amino acids. The V and J ends lost 10 bases and 4 bases, in that order; junction bases with no gene match: 10. The CDR3 reads CATTLAGGPSDTQYF. The CDR3 bases are TGTGCCACCACCTTAGCGGGGGGGCCATCAGATACGCAGTATTTT.

This chain uses TRBV9 with TRBJ2-3; 10 nucleotides align to TRBD1. Germline V gives CDR1 SGDLS, CDR2 YYNGEE. With V trimmed by 0 bases and J by 4 bases, 2 bases remained unmatched. The CDR3 is 15 amino acids. CDR3 protein: CASSVAGQGADTQYF. The CDR3 nucleotides are TGTGCCAGCAGCGTAGCTGGACAGGGGGCAGATACGCAGTATTTT.

This clone came up a few times. This sequence joins TRBV30 and TRBJ1-2, with D unclear. The CDR3 spans 14 residues. The germline V and J ends were trimmed by 3 bases and 7 bases, with 18 bases remaining between them. Germline V gene data show CDR1 as GTSNPN and CDR2 as SVGIG (reference sequence). CDR3 nucleotides: TGTGCCTGGAGGCATAGTGCGACTCTGGTTGGCTACACCTTC. Its translation is CAWRHSATLVGYTF. Complete variable domain (other parts from reference TRBV30 and TRBJ1-2): SQTIHQWPATLVQPVGSPLSLECTVEGTSNPNLYWYRQAAGRGLQLLFYSVGIGQISSEVPQNLSASRPQDRQFILSSKKLLLSDSGFYLCAWRHSATLVGYTFGSGTRLTVV.

The J gene is TRBJ2-7, the V gene TRBV28; TRBD1 matches 7 bases. V gave up 10 bases and J gave up 2 bases; unmatched junction bases: 5. Germline V gene sequence: CDR1 MDHEN, CDR2 SYDVKM. This CDR3 region has 12 residues. The CDR3, as DNA: TGTGCCAATCCGGGACAGACCTACGAGCAGTACTTC. It specifies CANPGQTYEQYF.

The chain joins TRBV19 to TRBJ2-7, with D tentatively TRBD1 (5 bases). The germline V gene encodes CDR1 LNHDA and CDR2 SQIVND (reference sequence). V was shortened by 10 bases and J by 1 base, with 11 bases between the two germline ends. There are 12 residues in the CDR3. CDR3 sequence (DNA): TGTGCCACCGAAGACAGATCCTACGAGCAGTACTTC. Residues: CATEDRSYEQYF.

A few counts support this clone. The V and J genes are TRBV19 and TRBJ1-2; 9 nucleotides line up with TRBD1. V shed 6 bases, J shed 8 bases, and the junction held 7 bases outside the gene matches. The CDR3 length is 13 residues. CDR1 LNHDA and CDR2 SQIVND come from the germline V gene (reference sequence). The CDR3 DNA is TGTGCCAGTAGGCCGACAGGGGGTGGCGGCTACACCTTC. Its protein is CASRPTGGGGYTF.

The gene calls are TRBV7-6 and TRBJ2-4; D perhaps matches TRBD2 (6 bases). CDR3 length: 16 residues. The V and J ends lost 5 bases and 4 bases respectively, with 18 bases between them. Germline CDR1 is SGHVS and CDR2 is FNYEAQ. As DNA, the CDR3 is TGTGCCAGCAGCGGAGGGATCAGTGACGGGAAAAACATTCAGTACTTC. Its protein is CASSGGISDGKNIQYF.

The chain couples TRBV6-1 to TRBJ2-5; no clear D gene. Germline CDR1 is MNHNS and CDR2 is SASEGT. V lost 3 bases and J lost 4, with 9 bases in between. This CDR3 has 13 residues. CDR3 amino acids: CASSEVSLETQYF. The CDR3 nucleotides are TGTGCCAGCAGTGAGGTTAGCCTAGAGACCCAGTACTTC.

The V gene is TRBV6-5, the J gene TRBJ1-2, with a tentative D call TRBD1 (6 bases). This CDR3 spans 15 amino acids. CDR1 and CDR2 from the germline V gene are MNHEY and SVGAGI. Trimming took off 8 bases at V and 4 bases at J, with 20 bases between the two ends. CDR3 sequence (DNA): TGTGCCAGCCAAGGGGGGAGGGGAACCTTCTATGGCTACACCTTC. Its translation: CASQGGRGTFYGYTF.

The sample holds one count of this clone. This chain connects TRBV6-4 to TRBJ1-6; 7 bases match TRBD1. CDR3 size: 14 residues. Germline V gene lookup returns CDR1 MRHNA and CDR2 SNTAGT. V lost 5 bases to trimming and J lost 9 bases; unmatched junction nucleotides: 7. This CDR3 is CASSRQGSSSPLHF. CDR3 in DNA: TGTGCCAGCAGTAGACAGGGTTCTAGTTCACCCCTCCACTTT.

The rearrangement links TRBV5-1 to TRBJ2-5, with D maybe TRBD2 (6 bases). V was cut by 0 bases and J by 5 bases, with 14 bases left in between. Germline CDR1 and CDR2: SGHRS and YFSETQ. The CDR3 is 15 amino acids. The CDR3 nucleotides are TGCGCCAGCAGCTTGGCTTCGGACTACCTGGAGACCCAGTACTTC. Translating it yields CASSLASDYLETQYF.